This TCR beta chain was recorded in a study of regulatory T cells in long-lasting Graves disease. Overall study results and limits: TCR diversity was lower in persistent than newly diagnosed Graves' disease.

Time point denoted: newly diagnosed GD, antithyroid drugs for less than 3 months. Following extraction of RNA from PBMCs, that RNA was used to make the TCR library. The TCR beta library used iRepertoire HTBI primers with Arm-PCR amplification of CDR3. TCRdb passed the multiplex PCR reads through MiXCR, listing each CDR3 protein once. The sample holds about 440,000 distinct CDR3 sequences, 14% to 15% seen once. Of note for this clonotype: Its antigen is as yet unknown.

The J segment lost 12 bases and the V segment lost 5 bases, leaving 14 bases of the junction unmatched. This CDR3 spans 16 amino acids. The same sample was also studied in work on T cells in Graves' hyperthyroidism and ophthalmopathy.

The V gene is TRBV12-3 or TRBV12-4, the J gene TRBJ2-1; TRBD2 matches 12 bases. The sample in question was peripheral blood mononuclear cells (PBMCs), obtained at new diagnosis, from a patient treated with antithyroid drugs. The sequence was collected from a woman aged 25 to 39 with Graves disease. CDR3 nucleotides: TGTGCCAGCAGTCCCCGGACTAGCGGGACCGGGGAGGGGCAGTTCTTC. This sequence encodes CASSPRTSGTGEGQFF.